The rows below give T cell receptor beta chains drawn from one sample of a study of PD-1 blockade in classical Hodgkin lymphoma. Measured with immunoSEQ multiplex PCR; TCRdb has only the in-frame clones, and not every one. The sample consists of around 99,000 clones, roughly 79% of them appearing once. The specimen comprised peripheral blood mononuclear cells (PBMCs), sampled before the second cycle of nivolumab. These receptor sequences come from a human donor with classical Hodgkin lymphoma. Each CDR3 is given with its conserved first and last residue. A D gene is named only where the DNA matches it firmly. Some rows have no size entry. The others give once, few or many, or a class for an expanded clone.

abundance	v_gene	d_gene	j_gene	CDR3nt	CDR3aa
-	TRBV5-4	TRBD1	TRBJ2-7	TGTGCCAGCAGCTTGGTAGGGGGCCTTAGCTCCTACGAGCAGTACTTC	CASSLVGGLSSYEQYF
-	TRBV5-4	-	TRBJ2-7	TGTGCCAGCAGCTTGGTTAGCAGGAACTCCTACGAGCAGTACTTC	CASSLVSRNSYEQYF
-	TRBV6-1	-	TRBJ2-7	TGTGCCAGCAGTGCTTTGAGCGAGCAGTACTTC	CASSALSEQYF
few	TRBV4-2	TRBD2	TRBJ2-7	TGTGCCAGCAGCCAAGAGCCGACTAGCGGGAGGGCGCTGGAGCAGTACTTC	CASSQEPTSGRALEQYF
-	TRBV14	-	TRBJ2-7	TGTGCCAGCAGCCTTCTCCTCGGGGGGACACCGGCCGAGCAGTACTTC	CASSLLLGGTPAEQYF
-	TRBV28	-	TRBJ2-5	TGTGCCAGCAGTTTCCAGCAAGAGACCCAGTACTTC	CASSFQQETQYF
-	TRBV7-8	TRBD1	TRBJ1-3	TGTGCCAGCAGCGCACCCAGGGGGGGGAGCGTAAGCTCTGGAAACACCATATATTTT	CASSAPRGGSVSSGNTIYF
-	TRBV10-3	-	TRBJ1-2	TGTGCCATCAGTAATATGGGGGATGATGGCTACACCTTC	CAISNMGDDGYTF
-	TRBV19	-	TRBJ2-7	TGTGCCAGTAGTATGTTGCCAGCGAACGAGCAGTACTTC	CASSMLPANEQYF
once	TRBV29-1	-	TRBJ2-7	TGCAGCGTTCGGGGGACAGCGACAATTGGATTCGACGAGCAGTACTTC	CSVRGTATIGFDEQYF
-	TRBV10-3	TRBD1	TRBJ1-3	TGTGCCACGGGGACAGGGGCTGGAAACACCATATATTTT	CATGTGAGNTIYF
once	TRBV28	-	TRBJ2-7	TGTGCCAGCCACAGGAGCTCCTACGAGCAGTACTTC	CASHRSSYEQYF
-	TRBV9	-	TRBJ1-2	TGTGCCAGCAGCGTAGGGGCGGGTGGCTACACCTTC	CASSVGAGGYTF
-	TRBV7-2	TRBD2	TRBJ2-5	TGTGCCAGCAGCTTAGGTGGGAGGGCCGGAGGAGAGACCCAGTACTTC	CASSLGGRAGGETQYF
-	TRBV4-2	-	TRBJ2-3	TGTGCCAGCAGCTATGATGGCGGTACGCAGTATTTT	CASSYDGGTQYF
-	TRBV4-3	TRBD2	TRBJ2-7	TGCGCCAGCAGCCAAGAGGCGGGAGAGATCTACGAGCAGTACTTC	CASSQEAGEIYEQYF
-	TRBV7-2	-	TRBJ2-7	TGTGCCAGCAGCTTAGAGCGCCTTAGCGGAGGCTACGAGCAGTACTTC	CASSLERLSGGYEQYF
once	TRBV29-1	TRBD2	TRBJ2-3	TGCAGCGTTGTCCGACAGACTAGCGTCAGCACAGATACGCAGTATTTT	CSVVRQTSVSTDTQYF
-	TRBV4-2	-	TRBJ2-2	TGTGCCAGCAGCAATGTCGGGGATACCGGGGAGCTGTTTTTT	CASSNVGDTGELFF
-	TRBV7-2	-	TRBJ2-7	TGTGCCAGCAGCCCGCGCGGGGGCGGGGGAGCCTACGAGCAGTACTTC	CASSPRGGGGAYEQYF
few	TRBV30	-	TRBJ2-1	TGTGCCTGGAGTGAGGGCGGGGGCCCCAGGGGCGATGAGCAGTTCTTC	CAWSEGGGPRGDEQFF
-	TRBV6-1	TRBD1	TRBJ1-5	TGTGCCAGCATCTCCGGGACAGGGGGCAATCAGCCCCAGCATTTT	CASISGTGGNQPQHF
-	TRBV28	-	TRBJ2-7	TGTGCCAGCAGTTTTGGGGGCGACAGAACCTACGAGCAGTACTTC	CASSFGGDRTYEQYF
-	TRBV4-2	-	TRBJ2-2	TGTGCCAGCAGCCAAGGGGGGCGCACCGGGAACACCGGGGAGCTGTTTTTT	CASSQGGRTGNTGELFF
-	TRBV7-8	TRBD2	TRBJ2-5	TGTGCCAGCAGCCCCCGACTAGCGGGAGGGGCAGAGACCCAGTACTTC	CASSPRLAGGAETQYF
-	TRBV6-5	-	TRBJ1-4	TGTGCCAGCAGTTTGGGGGTCTGGGATGAAAAACTGTTTTTT	CASSLGVWDEKLFF
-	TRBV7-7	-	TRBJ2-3	TGTGCCAGCAGCATGGGAGCGGGTCTAGGCACAGATACGCAGTATTTT	CASSMGAGLGTDTQYF
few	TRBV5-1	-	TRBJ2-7	TGCGCCAGCAGCAACACCCCGCAGGGTTCCTACGAGCAGTACTTC	CASSNTPQGSYEQYF
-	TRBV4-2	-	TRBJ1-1	TGTGCCAGCAGCCAAGGGCTGACGGGTCTAACTGAAGCTTTCTTT	CASSQGLTGLTEAFF
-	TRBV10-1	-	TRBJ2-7	TGCGCCAGCAGTCAGAGAGGGGACCCTCCGGGTGTGCAGTACTTC	CASSQRGDPPGVQYF
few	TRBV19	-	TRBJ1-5	TGTGCCAGTAGTATAGGGAGGGGCCGCAGCCAGCCCCAGCATTTT	CASSIGRGRSQPQHF
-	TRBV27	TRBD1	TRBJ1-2	TGTGCCAGCAGGTGGGGGGACAGGGGGCGCGATGGCTACACCTTC	CASRWGDRGRDGYTF
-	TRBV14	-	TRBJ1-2	TGTGCCAGCAGCCCGGGGCCCTATGGCTACACCTTC	CASSPGPYGYTF
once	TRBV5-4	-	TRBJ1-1	TGTGCCAGCAGCTTGGGCAGGGTGCCAACTGAAGCTTTCTTT	CASSLGRVPTEAFF
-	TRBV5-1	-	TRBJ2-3	TGCGCCAGCAGCTTGGACAGACTCATACTTACTAGCACAGATACGCAGTATTTT	CASSLDRLILTSTDTQYF
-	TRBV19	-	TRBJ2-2	TGTGCCAGTAGTGGTGAGGGTAATACCGGGGAGCTGTTTTTT	CASSGEGNTGELFF
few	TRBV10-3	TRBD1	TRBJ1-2	TGTGCCATCAGTGGGAACAGGGGCGTTGATGGCTACACCTTC	CAISGNRGVDGYTF
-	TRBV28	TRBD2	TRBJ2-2	TGTGCCAGCAGGATACAAGCGGGGGTGAACACCGGGGAGCTGTTTTTT	CASRIQAGVNTGELFF
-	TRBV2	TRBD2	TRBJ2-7	TGTGCCAGCAGTGATGGGAGGGGAGGGGAGCAGTACTTC	CASSDGRGGEQYF
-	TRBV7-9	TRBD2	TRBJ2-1	TGTGCCAGCAGCTGGACTAGCGGGAGGGATGAGCAGTTCTTC	CASSWTSGRDEQFF
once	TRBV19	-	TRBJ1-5	TGTGCCAGTAGTATTTTACAGGTGTCAGGTAGTCAGCCCCAGCATTTT	CASSILQVSGSQPQHF
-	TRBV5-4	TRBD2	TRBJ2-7	TGTGCCACCTCCTCTACTAGCGGGAGTTACGAGCAGTACTTC	CATSSTSGSYEQYF
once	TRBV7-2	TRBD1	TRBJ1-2	TGTGCCAGCAGCGCACCCCGGGACAGGGGAAGGAGTGGCTACACCTTC	CASSAPRDRGRSGYTF
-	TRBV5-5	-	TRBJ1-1	TGTGCCAGCAGCCCCCCCCGGGCAGCTTTGACTTTCTTT	CASSPPRAALTFF
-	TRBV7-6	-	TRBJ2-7	TGTGCCAGCAGCTCCGGACCAAACTACGAGCAGTACTTC	CASSSGPNYEQYF
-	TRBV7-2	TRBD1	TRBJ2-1	TGTGCCAGCACCACCGGGACAGCCTACAATGAGCAGTTCTTC	CASTTGTAYNEQFF
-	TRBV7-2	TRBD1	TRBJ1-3	TGTGCCAGCAGCACCTGGGACAGCTCTGGAAACACCATATATTTT	CASSTWDSSGNTIYF
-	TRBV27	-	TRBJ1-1	TGTGCCAGCTACCGGAACACTGAAGCTTTCTTT	CASYRNTEAFF
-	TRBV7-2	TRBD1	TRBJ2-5	TGTGCCAGCAGCTTCGACAGGGGATCGGGAGAGACCCAGTACTTC	CASSFDRGSGETQYF
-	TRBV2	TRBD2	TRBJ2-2	TGTGCCAGCACCTACAGCGGGACTAACACCGGGGAGCTGTTTTTT	CASTYSGTNTGELFF